The 28 T cell receptor beta chains below come from one sample, sequenced in a study of Graves' ophthalmopathy and Graves' hyperthyroidism. TCR beta CDR3 regions were amplified from RNA transcripts. In the first round, RT-PCR was carried out with HTBI primers, and a multiplex PCR formed the second round. TCRdb independently ran MiXCR on the multiplex PCR reads; one entry per CDR3 protein. The sample includes 620,000 or so distinct CDR3 sequences, about 20% of them seen just once. Sequenced: peripheral blood. Source of these receptors: a woman aged 18 to 35 with stable Graves' hyperthyroidism. Some clones in this sample may be carry-over from other donors' samples.

The chain couples TRBV28 to TRBJ2-5, with D maybe TRBD2 (6 bases). The V gene lost 7 bases and the J gene lost 5 bases, with 11 bases spanning the gap. There are 12 residues in the CDR3. Germline lookup yields CDR1 MDHEN and CDR2 SYDVKM. The CDR3 here is CASKTRGETQYF. The CDR3 DNA sequence: TGTGCCAGCAAAACCCGGGGGGAGACCCAGTACTTC. The variable domain in full, with the rest retrieved from reference TRBV28 and TRBJ2-5, is DVKVTQSSRYLVKRTGEKVFLECVQDMDHENMFWYRQDPGLGLRLIYFSYDVKMKEKGDIPEGYSVSREKKERFSLILESASTNQTSMYLCASKTRGETQYFGPGTRLLVL.

At least ten counts were recorded for this clonotype. The V gene is TRBV12-3 or TRBV12-4, the J gene TRBJ1-1; tentatively, D is TRBD1 (6 bases). The CDR3 length is 11 residues. The ends were cut back, 5 bases at V and 10 bases at J, with 11 bases in the middle. CDR3 in DNA: TGTGCCAGCAGTACAGGGCTGGGAGCTTTCTTT. It specifies CASSTGLGAFF.

This clonotype was counted between two and nine times. The chain couples TRBV4-1 to TRBJ2-5, with D perhaps TRBD1 (5 bases). The CDR3 runs 13 residues. Germline V gene sequence: CDR1 MGHRA, CDR2 YSYEKL. V lost 0 bases and J 4 bases, leaving 6 bases between the germline ends. The CDR3 DNA sequence: TGCGCCAGCAGCCAAGATCAGGGAGAGACCCAGTACTTC. Translated, it gives CASSQDQGETQYF.

This rearrangement joins TRBV6-5 to TRBJ1-2; a weak D match, TRBD1 (5 bases). Germline lookup yields CDR1 MNHEY and CDR2 SVGAGI. Trimming removed 2 bases at V and 2 bases at J, with 12 bases between. This CDR3 contains 15 residues. In DNA form, the CDR3 reads TGTGCCAGCAGTTACCCCGGGACCGCGAACTATGGCTACACCTTC. Translated, it gives CASSYPGTANYGYTF.

This clonotype was observed many times. The chain links TRBV12-3 or TRBV12-4 to TRBJ2-5; TRBD1 agrees at 7 bases. Trimming at V came to 1 base and at J to 9 bases, leaving 8 bases not matched to a gene. The CDR3 covers 14 residues. The CDR3 DNA follows: TGTGCCAGCAGTTTAGGGACAGGACCGTCGCCCCAGTACTTC. Translation gives CASSLGTGPSPQYF.

With regard to this clonotype: A read error is possible here, since a much larger clone lies one base away. The chain carries TRBV28 and TRBJ1-4, with 7 nucleotides matching TRBD1. The length of the CDR3 is 15 residues. Germline V CDR1 and CDR2: MDHEN, SYDVKM. The CDR3 nucleotides read TGTGCCAGCAGTCGACAGGGTGCAACTAATGAAAAACTGTCTTTT. It translates to CASSRQGATNEKLSF.

This clonotype showed up many times. The genes are TRBV6-1 and TRBJ2-4, with unresolved D. Germline assignment: CDR1 MNHNS and CDR2 SASEGT. Trimming pared 5 bases from V and 0 bases from J, leaving 20 bases between. There are 18 residues in the CDR3. This CDR3 is CASSTTLPDTLAKNIQYF. CDR3 sequence (DNA): TGTGCCAGCAGTACAACCCTCCCTGACACGTTAGCCAAAAACATTCAGTACTTC.

There are many counts of this clonotype. The genes are TRBV24-1 and TRBJ2-5; D possibly corresponds to TRBD1 (6 bases). The CDR3 has 14 amino acids. With 3 bases removed from V and 5 bases from J, the gap between germline ends came to 12 bases. Germline CDR1 and CDR2: KGHDR and SFDVKD. DNA for the CDR3: TGTGCCACCAGTGATACTGGACAGTCGGAGACCCAGTACTTC. Translating it yields CATSDTGQSETQYF.

This clonotype was picked up many times. The chain carries TRBV5-1 and TRBJ1-6, with TRBD1 matching 7 bases. This CDR3 contains 15 residues. The V segment lost 2 bases and the J segment 5 bases; nucleotides outside the gene matches: 4. In germline, CDR1 is SGHRS, CDR2 YFSETQ. DNA for the CDR3: TGCGCCAGCAGCTTTGACAGGGCGGATAATTCACCCCTCCACTTT. It yields the protein CASSFDRADNSPLHF.

This clonotype was detected many times. V gene TRBV6-1 combines with J gene TRBJ1-1; D not resolved. Deletions cut 6 bases from V and 4 bases from J, with 18 bases between. Germline CDR1 is MNHNS and CDR2 is SASEGT. The CDR3 runs to 15 residues. The CDR3 nucleotides are TGTGCCAGCAGCCCGGAAGTCAGGACCTCCACTGAAGCTTTCTTT. Translated: CASSPEVRTSTEAFF.

Ten or more counts support this clonotype. The chain links TRBV5-1 to TRBJ1-1; possibly TRBD1 for D (5 bases). The CDR3 length is 13 residues. CDR1 SGHRS and CDR2 YFSETQ come from the germline V gene. Trimming removed 6 bases from V and 0 bases from J, with 9 bases in between. CDR3 sequence reads: CASTGPMNTEAFF. CDR3 sequence (DNA): TGCGCCAGCACGGGGCCCATGAACACTGAAGCTTTCTTT. Variable domain in full (rest from reference TRBV5-1 and TRBJ1-1): KAGVTQTPRYLIKTRGQQVTLSCSPISGHRSVSWYQQTPGQGLQFLFEYFSETQRNKGNFPGRFSGRQFSNSRSEMNVSTLELGDSALYLCASTGPMNTEAFFGQGTRLTVV.

This clonotype has at least ten counts. The V gene is TRBV4-1, the J gene TRBJ1-5, with D uncertain. V was pared by 1 base and J by 5 bases, with 12 bases between. CDR1 and CDR2 from the germline V gene are MGHRA and YSYEKL. This CDR3 spans 15 amino acids. The CDR3 loop reads CASSQGTGSDQPQHF. CDR3 DNA sequence: TGCGCCAGCAGCCAAGGAACGGGTTCGGATCAGCCCCAGCATTTT.

There are a few counts of this clonotype. CDR3 in amino acids: CASSQGLQAKQQYF. In nucleotides, the CDR3 is TGTGCCAGCAGCCAAGGGCTTCAGGCCAAGCAGCAGTACTTC. The chain joins TRBV14 to TRBJ2-7, with D hard to call. This CDR3 contains 14 residues. V lost 1 base, J lost 8 bases, and 15 bases lay in between. From germline, CDR1 is SGHDN and CDR2 FVKESK.

The genes are TRBV2 and TRBJ2-5; the D gene is possibly TRBD2 (5 bases). The germline V gene has CDR1 SNHLY and CDR2 FYNNEI. The CDR3 covers 17 residues. V lost 0 bases, J lost 0 bases, and 14 bases lay in between. The CDR3 sequence is CASSEASWYGNQETQYF. In nucleotides, the CDR3 is TGTGCCAGCAGTGAAGCAAGTTGGTACGGGAACCAAGAGACCCAGTACTTC.

In its sample, this clonotype was seen many times. The chain links TRBV19 to TRBJ2-6; D may be TRBD1 (5 bases). The V end was cut by 7 bases, the J end by 1 base, with 14 bases between. Germline V gives CDR1 LNHDA, CDR2 SQIVND (reference sequence). This CDR3 has 16 residues. CDR3 nucleotide sequence: TGTGCCAGTATCGGACCGGACAAGTCTGGGGCCAACGTCCTGACTTTC. Protein: CASIGPDKSGANVLTF.

This clonotype was detected ten times or more. The rearrangement uses TRBV7-9 and TRBJ1-1; possibly TRBD1 for D (5 bases). Germline V lookup: CDR1 SEHNR, CDR2 FQNEAQ (reference sequence). The CDR3 loop spans 13 amino acids. Trimming removed 8 bases from V and 2 bases from J, with 12 bases in between. The CDR3 is CASQSDSNTEAFF. CDR3 sequence (DNA): TGTGCCAGCCAATCTGACAGCAACACTGAAGCTTTCTTT.

This clonotype occurred once. The chain has TRBV29-1 and TRBJ1-2; D remains unclear. Per germline, CDR1 SQVTM and CDR2 ANQGSEA. This CDR3 has 11 amino acids. The ends were cut back, 7 bases at V and 4 bases at J, with 10 bases in the middle. The CDR3 nucleotides read TGCAGCGGGCAGTTTCGCTATGGCTACACCTTC. This translates into CSGQFRYGYTF.

In this sample, this clonotype turned up many times. The V call is TRBV20-1, the J call TRBJ1-2, with TRBD1 identical over 7 bases. From germline, CDR1 is DFQATT and CDR2 SNEGSKA (reference sequence). The CDR3 has 12 residues. Losses at the gene ends were 6 bases for V and 5 bases for J; bases not matched to a gene: 6. CDR3 in DNA: TGCAGTGCATGGGACAGCGGATATGGCTACACCTTC. Translation: CSAWDSGYGYTF.

The chain couples TRBV11-1 to TRBJ2-2, with D possibly matching TRBD2 (5 bases). Germline CDR1 reads SGHAT; CDR2 reads FQDESV (reference sequence). The CDR3 sequence is 17 residues long. Between the trimmed V and J ends, which lost 3 bases and 0 bases, there was a span of 14 bases. CDR3 nucleotides: TGTGCCAGCAGCTTCGGGAACGGGGTTACGAACACCGGGGAGCTGTTTTTT. Its translation is CASSFGNGVTNTGELFF. Variable domain in full (rest from reference TRBV11-1 and TRBJ2-2): EAEVAQSPRYKITEKSQAVAFWCDPISGHATLYWYRQILGQGPELLVQFQDESVVDDSQLPKDRFSAERLKGVDSTLKIQPAELGDSAMYLCASSFGNGVTNTGELFFGEGSRLTVL.

The V and J genes are TRBV7-9 and TRBJ1-1; 7 positions agree with TRBD1. CDR3 length: 15 residues. Germline V gene lookup returns CDR1 SEHNR and CDR2 FQNEAQ (reference sequence). The V gene end was trimmed by 1 base and the J gene end by 5 bases; junction bases not matched to a gene: 7. The CDR3 protein is CASSLGVTGKTEAFF. The CDR3 nucleotides read TGTGCCAGCAGCTTAGGTGTGACAGGGAAAACTGAAGCTTTCTTT.

This clonotype was seen repeatedly, ten times or more. V usage is TRBV12-3 or TRBV12-4 and J usage is TRBJ2-7; 7 positions agree with TRBD1. Trimming at V came to 3 bases and at J to 4 bases, leaving 3 bases not matched to a gene. This CDR3 region has 13 residues. CDR3 DNA sequence: TGTGCCAGCAGTTTCGGGACAGCATACGAGCAGTACTTC. This translates into CASSFGTAYEQYF.

Ten or more counts support this clonotype. This chain links TRBV28 with TRBJ2-7, with 14 bases lining up with TRBD2. CDR1 is MDHEN and CDR2 is SYDVKM in the germline V gene. The length of the CDR3 is 18 residues. With V trimmed by 6 bases and J by 0 bases, 10 bases remained unmatched. The CDR3 DNA is TGTGCCAGCAGCTTGACTAGCGGGAGGGATTTCAGCTCCTACGAGCAGTACTTC. This codes for CASSLTSGRDFSSYEQYF. Full variable domain (missing parts from reference TRBV28 and TRBJ2-7): DVKVTQSSRYLVKRTGEKVFLECVQDMDHENMFWYRQDPGLGLRLIYFSYDVKMKEKGDIPEGYSVSREKKERFSLILESASTNQTSMYLCASSLTSGRDFSSYEQYFGPGTRLTVT.

This clonotype was counted many times. V is TRBV12-3 or TRBV12-4 and J is TRBJ1-2, with 12 nucleotides matching TRBD1. With V trimmed by 8 bases and J by 8 bases, 6 bases remained unmatched. The CDR3 consists of 13 residues. The CDR3 is CASRDRGLLGYTF. Here the CDR3 DNA reads TGTGCCAGCCGGGACAGGGGGCTGTTGGGCTACACCTTC.

Many counts were recorded for this clonotype. The chain employs TRBV20-1 and TRBJ2-5; D perhaps matches TRBD1 (5 bases). The CDR3 extends over 12 amino acids. The germline V gene has CDR1 DFQATT and CDR2 SNEGSKA (reference sequence). The V and J ends lost 0 bases and 3 bases respectively, with 5 bases between them. CDR3 coding DNA: TGCAGTGCTAGAGAAGGGGAAGAGACCCAGTACTTC. It translates to CSAREGEETQYF.

This clonotype was picked up many times. The rearrangement links TRBV11-2 to TRBJ2-4; the D call may be TRBD1 or TRBD2 (5 bases each). This CDR3 contains 13 residues. Germline values: CDR1 SGHAT, CDR2 FQNNGV. Trimming took off 5 bases at V and 6 bases at J, with 11 bases between the two ends. The DNA for the CDR3 is TGTGCCAGCAGCGCCCCGAGGGGAAACATTCAGTACTTC. Protein: CASSAPRGNIQYF.

This clonotype came up a few times. A much larger clonotype is one base distant, so this may be a read error. This chain connects TRBV29-1 to TRBJ1-1; D is ambiguous. The CDR3 runs to 11 residues. V lost 7 bases, J lost 0 bases, and 6 bases lay in between. The germline V gene has CDR1 SQVTM and CDR2 ANQGSEA. The DNA for the CDR3 is TGCAGCGCTGTCCTGAACACTGAAGCTTTCTTT. Protein product: CSAVLNTEAFF.

At least ten counts were recorded for this clonotype. The chain employs TRBV6-2 or TRBV6-3 and TRBJ2-2; D is possibly TRBD2 (6 bases). Trimming took 6 bases from V and 4 from J, leaving 6 bases between them. Germline CDR1 is MNHEY and CDR2 is SVGEGT. The CDR3 has 12 amino acids. CDR3 region: CASSGGTGELFF. The CDR3 DNA follows: TGTGCCAGCAGCGGGGGCACCGGGGAGCTGTTTTTT.

Comments on this clonotype: This may arise from a read error, as a much more abundant clone is one base away. The chain recombines TRBV6-5 with TRBJ2-7; D unclear. This CDR3 contains 12 residues. The V gene's germline CDR1 is MNHEY and CDR2 SVGAGI. V shed 2 bases and J shed 7 bases, with 9 bases lying between them. CDR3 DNA: TGTGCCAGCAGTTACAGGGTTATGGAGCAGTACTTC. Residues: CASSYRVMEQYF.